This TCR beta chain is from a study of cytomegalovirus exposure and HLA in healthy donors. The study, taken as a whole, reports: According to reports, the classifier identified cytomegalovirus status with high specificity and sensitivity. Cytomegalovirus association was listed for about 160 TCR beta chains. Earlier findings revealed that most TCR beta V segments proved productive either about 87% or about 30% of the time.

This CDR3 comprises 14 residues. Germline V gene lookup returns CDR1 MNHNY and CDR2 SVGAGI (reference sequence). Trimming at V came to 6 bases and at J to 6 bases, leaving 10 bases not matched to a gene. Note on this clone: As yet, its antigen is unknown.

PCR amplification relied on 60 Vbeta primers (plus 13 Jbeta primers). Only in-frame clones appear in the TCRdb table, and some are missing; sequencing was by immunoSEQ multiplex PCR. The profile covers some 140,000 clones, with 76% appearing a single time and 1.8% taken by the ten largest. Specimen: PBMCs. The receptor was isolated from a female donor in good health and CMV-seropositive. V and J are TRBV6-6 and TRBJ1-2, with 7 nucleotides matching TRBD1. The CDR3 DNA is TGTGCCAGCAGAGGCACAGGGGCGCCCCATGGCTACACCTTC. Translating gives CASRGTGAPHGYTF.